The 18 T cell receptor beta chains in this list originate from one sample, sequenced in a study of beta chain features in type 1 diabetes. cDNA synthesis used the whole RNA isolate, giving expressed TCRB sequences. Measured with immunoSEQ multiplex PCR; TCRdb has only the in-frame clones, and not every one. The sample contains about 40,000 clones, approximately 50% of which appear only once. The specimen was central memory CD4+ T cells from blood. The receptors were gathered from a woman younger than 30 in good health.

The chain employs TRBV29-1 and TRBJ2-5, with TRBD2 as a possible D gene (5 bases). With 5 bases removed from V and 5 bases from J, the gap between germline ends came to 15 bases. The germline gives CDR1 SQVTM, CDR2 ANQGSEA. This CDR3 spans 13 amino acids. The CDR3 spells CSVTKTSLETQYF. The CDR3 bases are TGCAGCGTTACTAAAACTAGTCTGGAGACCCAGTACTTC.

This clone was detected only a few times. The chain recombines TRBV6-1 with TRBJ1-5; D is possibly TRBD1 (6 bases). The germline V gene encodes CDR1 MNHNS and CDR2 SASEGT. This CDR3 spans 14 amino acids. V was pared by 4 bases and J by 3 bases, with 10 bases between. CDR3 sequence reads: CASSAGQHNQPQHF. The CDR3 region has the DNA TGTGCCAGCAGTGCCGGACAGCACAATCAGCCCCAGCATTTT.

The rearrangement uses TRBV5-5 and TRBJ2-3, with D perhaps TRBD1 (5 bases). This CDR3 region has 13 residues. Trimming took off 5 bases at V and 2 bases at J, with 9 bases between the two ends. The V gene's germline CDR1 is SGHKS and CDR2 YYEKEE (reference sequence). CDR3 sequence reads: CASSRQNTDTQYF. The CDR3 coding sequence is TGTGCCAGCAGTCGACAGAACACAGATACGCAGTATTTT.

This clone was observed a handful of times. The rearrangement uses TRBV6-6 and TRBJ2-3, with 8 nucleotides matching TRBD2. V lost 6 bases to trimming and J lost 2 bases; unmatched junction nucleotides: 7. The CDR3 runs 15 residues. Per the germline V gene, CDR1 is MNHNY and CDR2 is SVGAGI (reference sequence). CDR3 bases: TGTGCCAGCAGGGAGACTAGCGTCCCCACAGATACGCAGTATTTT. Encoded protein: CASRETSVPTDTQYF.

This chain uses TRBV5-1 with TRBJ2-7; D is possibly TRBD1 (6 bases). The CDR3 loop spans 13 amino acids. V was cut by 0 bases and J by 5 bases, with 9 bases left in between. From germline, CDR1 is SGHRS and CDR2 YFSETQ. The CDR3 DNA is TGCGCCAGCAGCTTGGACAGGGATCACGAGCAGTACTTC. Translated: CASSLDRDHEQYF.

In its sample, this clone was seen once. Different DNA sequences within this sample yield the same CDR3. The V call is TRBV5-1, the J call TRBJ1-5; D remains ambiguous. CDR1 and CDR2 (germline): SGHRS, YFSETQ. The CDR3 covers 13 residues. V was clipped by 0 bases and J by 6 bases, with 7 bases between them. The CDR3 is CASSLDRGQPQHF. CDR3 in DNA: TGCGCCAGCAGCTTGGACCGAGGTCAGCCCCAGCATTTT.

The V call is TRBV18, the J call TRBJ2-7; 9 bases fit TRBD1. CDR3 length: 15 residues. The V gene's germline CDR1 is KGHSH and CDR2 LQKENI. The V gene end was trimmed by 3 bases and the J gene end by 0 bases; junction bases not matched to a gene: 3. Here the CDR3 DNA reads TGTGCCAGCTCACCGAGGACAGGGGCCTCCTACGAGCAGTACTTC. It specifies CASSPRTGASYEQYF. The full variable domain, in which reference TRBV18 and TRBJ2-7 provide the parts outside the CDR3, is NAGVMQNPRHLVRRRGQEARLRCSPMKGHSHVYWYRQLPEEGLKFMVYLQKENIIDESGMPKERFSAEFPKEGPSILRIQQVVRGDSAAYFCASSPRTGASYEQYFGPGTRLTVT.

The chain couples TRBV5-1 to TRBJ1-1; D uncertain. V was clipped by 5 bases and J by 6 bases, with 11 bases between them. Germline V lookup: CDR1 SGHRS, CDR2 YFSETQ. This CDR3 has 12 residues. CDR3 sequence: CASREREAEAFF. CDR3 nucleotide sequence: TGCGCCAGCAGGGAGCGGGAGGCTGAAGCTTTCTTT.

The chain joins TRBV7-3 to TRBJ2-1; the match to TRBD1 covers 10 bases. J lost 9 bases, V lost 4 bases, and 12 bases had no gene match. Per germline, CDR1 SGHTA and CDR2 FQGTGA. CDR3 length equals 16 residues. As DNA, the CDR3 is TGTGCCAGCAGCTATACGAGAGAGACAGGGGGCAGTGAGCAGTTCTTC. Protein: CASSYTRETGGSEQFF.

This chain links TRBV9 with TRBJ2-5; TRBD1 matches 8 bases. J was trimmed by 5 bases and V by 3 bases; bases with no gene match: 12. CDR1 and CDR2 from the germline V gene are SGDLS and YYNGEE. The CDR3 has 16 amino acids. The CDR3 sequence is CASSALRGQGAETQYF. CDR3 DNA: TGTGCCAGCAGCGCCCTCAGAGGGCAGGGGGCCGAGACCCAGTACTTC.

This clone was observed a few times. The V and J genes are TRBV27 and TRBJ2-7, with 9 bases matching TRBD2. Germline CDR1 is MNHEY and CDR2 is SMNVEV (reference sequence). V lost 2 bases to trimming and J lost 1 base; unmatched junction nucleotides: 6. CDR3 length: 16 amino acids. The CDR3 here is CASSLLGLAQSYEQYF. As DNA, the CDR3 is TGTGCCAGCAGTTTACTTGGACTAGCGCAATCCTACGAGCAGTACTTC.

The chain recombines TRBV6-1 with TRBJ1-1, with no clear D. Looked up from germline, CDR1 is MNHNS and CDR2 is SASEGT. V was clipped by 3 bases and J by 0 bases, with 11 bases between them. The CDR3 length is 15 residues. The CDR3: CASSEMPGMNTEAFF. The CDR3, as DNA: TGTGCCAGCAGTGAGATGCCCGGGATGAACACTGAAGCTTTCTTT.

The V and J genes are TRBV30 and TRBJ1-2, with unresolved D. Per germline, CDR1 GTSNPN and CDR2 SVGIG (reference sequence). The CDR3 extends over 14 amino acids. Trimming stripped 5 bases from V and 7 bases from J, with 20 bases between. CDR3 nucleotide sequence: TGTGCCTGGTTCCGGGCGAGGGTTTACAGTGGCTACACCTTC. Protein sequence: CAWFRARVYSGYTF.

This clone came up a few times. This chain connects TRBV10-3 to TRBJ1-2, with D perhaps matching TRBD1 (6 bases). The CDR3 contains 12 residues. Germline-derived CDR1 and CDR2 are ENHRY and SYGVKD. V was trimmed by 7 bases and J by 4 bases, leaving 10 bases between them. CDR3 sequence reads: CAITEGGYGYTF. The CDR3 bases are TGTGCCATCACCGAAGGGGGCTATGGCTACACCTTC.

The chain has TRBV5-1 and TRBJ2-1; D is perhaps TRBD2 (5 bases). The V gene's germline CDR1 is SGHRS and CDR2 YFSETQ. The CDR3 runs to 15 residues. The V and J ends lost 7 bases and 0 bases respectively, with 14 bases between them. The DNA for the CDR3 is TGCGCCAGCTTTGAGCGGAAGAGCTCCTACAATGAGCAGTTCTTC. It codes for CASFERKSSYNEQFF.

This clone appeared a few times. The genes are TRBV5-1 and TRBJ1-1; D remains unclear. CDR1 and CDR2 from the germline V gene are SGHRS and YFSETQ. The V end was cut by 5 bases, the J end by 4 bases, with 12 bases between. CDR3 length equals 13 residues. The CDR3 nucleotides read TGCGCCAGCAGAAGGGAGTCCGGCACTGAAGCTTTCTTT. Protein sequence: CASRRESGTEAFF.

The chain joins TRBV5-1 to TRBJ1-1, with 10 bases lining up with TRBD1. V lost 3 bases to trimming and J lost 5 bases; unmatched junction nucleotides: 4. Germline assignment: CDR1 SGHRS and CDR2 YFSETQ. The CDR3 is 14 residues long. The DNA for the CDR3 is TGCGCCAGCAGCTACGACAGGGGGCTAACTGAAGCTTTCTTT. It translates to CASSYDRGLTEAFF.

This clone has just one count. V gene TRBV27 combines with J gene TRBJ2-3; 14 nucleotides align to TRBD2. This CDR3 has 20 amino acids. V shed 3 bases, J shed 1 base, and the junction held 12 bases outside the gene matches. CDR1 and CDR2 from the germline V gene are MNHEY and SMNVEV (reference sequence). The CDR3 sequence: CASSFSPRLAGGGGTDTQYF. Here the CDR3 DNA reads TGTGCCAGCAGTTTCTCACCCAGACTAGCGGGAGGGGGGGGCACAGATACGCAGTATTTT.